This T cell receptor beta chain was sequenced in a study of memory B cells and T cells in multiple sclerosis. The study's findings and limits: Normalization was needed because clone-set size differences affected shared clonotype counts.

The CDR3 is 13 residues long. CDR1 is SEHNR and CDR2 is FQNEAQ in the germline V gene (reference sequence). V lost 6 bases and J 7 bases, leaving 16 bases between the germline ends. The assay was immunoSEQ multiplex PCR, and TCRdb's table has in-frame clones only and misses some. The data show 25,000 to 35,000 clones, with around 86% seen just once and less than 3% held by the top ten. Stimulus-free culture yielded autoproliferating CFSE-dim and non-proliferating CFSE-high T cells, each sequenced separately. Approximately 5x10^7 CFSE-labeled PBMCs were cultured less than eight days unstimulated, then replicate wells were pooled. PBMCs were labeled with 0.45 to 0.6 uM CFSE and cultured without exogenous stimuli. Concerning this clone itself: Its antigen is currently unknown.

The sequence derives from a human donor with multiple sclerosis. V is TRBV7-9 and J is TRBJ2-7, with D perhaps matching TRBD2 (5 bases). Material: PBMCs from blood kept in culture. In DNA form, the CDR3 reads TGTGCCAGCAGGCGAACGGGGTTGGAGGAGCAGTACTTC. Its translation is CASRRTGLEEQYF.